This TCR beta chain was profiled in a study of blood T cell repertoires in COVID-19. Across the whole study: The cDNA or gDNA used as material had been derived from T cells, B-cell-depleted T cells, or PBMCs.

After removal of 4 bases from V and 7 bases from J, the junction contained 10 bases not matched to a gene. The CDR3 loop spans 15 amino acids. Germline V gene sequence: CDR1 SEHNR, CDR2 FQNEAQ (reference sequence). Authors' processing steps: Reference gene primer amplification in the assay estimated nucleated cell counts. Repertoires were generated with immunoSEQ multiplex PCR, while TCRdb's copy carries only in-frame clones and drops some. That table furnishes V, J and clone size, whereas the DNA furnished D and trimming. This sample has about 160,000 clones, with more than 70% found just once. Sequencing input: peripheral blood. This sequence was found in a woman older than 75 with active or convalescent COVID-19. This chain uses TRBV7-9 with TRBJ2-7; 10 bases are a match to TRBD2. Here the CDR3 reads CASSSTSGAIGEQYF. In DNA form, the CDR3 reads TGTGCCAGCAGCTCCACTAGCGGGGCCATCGGGGAGCAGTACTTC.